This is a list of T cell receptor beta chains from one sample in a study of cytomegalovirus exposure and HLA in healthy donors. Clones were sequenced by immunoSEQ multiplex PCR, and TCRdb holds only the in-frame ones, with some missing. The table lists over 150,000 clones, approximately 69% of them singletons. The sample taken for sequencing was PBMCs. These receptors originate from a man aged 25-45 years in good health and CMV-seronegative. Both conserved end residues are part of each CDR3. Each record gives: D gene, J gene, V gene, clone size, CDR3 protein, CDR3 DNA. The D gene is left open where the match is weak. A clone size is listed for some rows: how often the clone was seen (once, few, many), or a class if it is expanded.

- | TRBJ1-5 | TRBV6-5 | - | CASSRGRNQPQHF | TGTGCCAGCTCTCGTGGGCGCAATCAGCCCCAGCATTTT
TRBD2 | TRBJ2-5 | TRBV7-2 | - | CASSLGLAGGLSGETQYF | TGTGCCAGCAGCTTAGGACTAGCGGGGGGGCTTTCGGGAGAGACCCAGTACTTC
- | TRBJ2-5 | TRBV6-4 | - | CASSDSDPGEFEETQYF | TGTGCCAGCAGTGACTCAGATCCAGGGGAATTCGAAGAGACCCAGTACTTC
TRBD1 | TRBJ1-6 | TRBV7-2 | - | CASSPDRGNSPLHF | TGTGCCAGCAGCCCAGACAGGGGTAATTCACCCCTCCACTTT
- | TRBJ2-3 | TRBV5-1 | - | CASSLATGRGNTQYF | TGCGCCAGCAGCTTGGCCACAGGTCGAGGAAATACGCAGTATTTT
- | TRBJ1-5 | TRBV2 | - | CASGGGVGTQNF | TGTGCCAGCGGGGGAGGGGTTGGAACCCAGAATTTT
- | TRBJ2-5 | TRBV15 | few | CATSNKPRGVETQYF | TGTGCCACCAGCAATAAGCCCAGGGGGGTTGAGACCCAGTACTTC
- | TRBJ1-1 | TRBV7-9 | - | CASSPQGVNTEAFF | TGTGCCAGCAGCCCACAGGGAGTAAACACTGAAGCTTTCTTT
TRBD1 | TRBJ2-1 | TRBV4-1 | - | CASSQVTGGFDEQFF | TGCGCCAGCAGCCAAGTCACAGGGGGCTTCGATGAGCAGTTCTTC
- | TRBJ1-1 | TRBV19 | - | CASSFLGGTEAFF | TGTGCCAGTAGCTTCCTTGGAGGGACTGAAGCTTTCTTT
- | TRBJ2-5 | TRBV6-1 | - | CASSERGALGTQYF | TGTGCCAGCAGTGAACGGGGGGCGTTAGGGACCCAGTACTTC
TRBD1 | TRBJ2-3 | TRBV19 | - | CASRKDRGIDTQYF | TGTGCCAGTAGGAAGGACAGGGGGATAGATACGCAGTATTTT
TRBD1 | TRBJ2-7 | TRBV4-2 | - | CASSQDRLSYEQYF | TGTGCCAGCAGCCAGGACAGGTTGTCCTACGAGCAGTACTTC
- | TRBJ1-2 | TRBV28 | - | CASSLQTYVSGYTF | TGTGCCAGCAGTTTACAAACCTACGTTAGTGGCTACACCTTC
- | TRBJ2-2 | TRBV15 | - | CATSRETHRTGELFF | TGTGCCACCAGCAGGGAAACTCACAGGACCGGGGAGCTGTTTTTT
- | TRBJ1-2 | TRBV7-9 | few | CASSGGLINYGYTF | TGTGCCAGCAGCGGGGGACTGATTAACTATGGCTACACCTTC
TRBD1 | TRBJ1-2 | TRBV9 | - | CASSARTGDDGYTF | TGTGCCAGCAGCGCTCGCACAGGGGACGATGGCTACACCTTC
- | TRBJ2-7 | TRBV5-1 | - | CASSLNTGTDYEQYF | TGCGCCAGCAGCTTGAATACAGGGACGGATTACGAGCAGTACTTC
- | TRBJ2-7 | TRBV11-2 | - | CASSLDPKYEQYF | TGTGCCAGCAGCTTAGATCCTAAGTACGAGCAGTACTTC
- | TRBJ2-3 | TRBV7-2 | once | CASSLQGRTDTQYF | TGTGCCAGCAGCTTACAGGGTAGAACAGATACGCAGTATTTT
- | TRBJ2-1 | TRBV29-1 | - | CSVGGGLAYNEQFF | TGCAGCGTTGGGGGGGGCTTGGCGTACAATGAGCAGTTCTTC
- | TRBJ1-2 | TRBV6-6 | - | CASSYPGVLSGYPF | TGTGCCAGCAGTTACCCAGGGGTATTGAGTGGCTACCCCTTC
TRBD1 | TRBJ2-7 | TRBV28 | - | CASSTPGQGSEQYF | TGTGCCAGCAGTACGCCGGGACAGGGAAGCGAGCAGTACTTC
- | TRBJ2-2 | TRBV19 | - | CASSIDYTSTGELFF | TGTGCCAGTAGTATAGATTACACCTCCACCGGGGAGCTGTTTTTT
- | TRBJ1-1 | TRBV7-9 | - | CASATGNTEAFF | TGTGCCAGCGCGACAGGGAACACTGAAGCTTTCTTT
TRBD1 | TRBJ1-1 | TRBV14 | - | CASSQISGVTGLRGAFF | TGTGCCAGCAGCCAAATAAGTGGTGTGACAGGGCTTCGTGGAGCTTTCTTT
- | TRBJ1-1 | TRBV6-6 | - | CASSKTVNTEAFF | TGTGCCAGCAGTAAAACAGTGAACACTGAAGCTTTCTTT
- | TRBJ1-1 | TRBV11-1 | - | CASSLAPGDTEAFF | TGTGCCAGCAGCTTAGCCCCGGGGGACACTGAAGCTTTCTTT
TRBD1 | TRBJ1-1 | TRBV28 | - | CASSRTGLAFF | TGTGCCAGCAGCAGGACAGGGCTCGCTTTCTTT
TRBD1 | TRBJ2-1 | TRBV5-4 | - | CASSLQGDEQFF | TGTGCCAGCAGCTTACAGGGGGATGAGCAGTTCTTC
TRBD1 | TRBJ2-5 | TRBV7-9 | - | CASSLFQGVEVETQYF | TGTGCCAGCAGCTTATTCCAGGGGGTCGAAGTGGAGACCCAGTACTTC
- | TRBJ2-5 | TRBV6-5 | - | CASSYSRGNQETQYF | TGTGCCAGCAGTTACTCGAGAGGGAACCAAGAGACCCAGTACTTC
- | TRBJ2-2 | TRBV5-6 | - | CASSWGLNTGELFF | TGTGCCAGCAGTTGGGGGCTGAACACCGGGGAGCTGTTTTTT
- | TRBJ1-1 | TRBV5-6 | few | CASSAFRGADTEAFF | TGTGCCAGCAGCGCGTTCCGGGGGGCCGACACTGAAGCTTTCTTT
- | TRBJ2-1 | TRBV1 | few | CTSSQDNERGGSGLKVYNEQFF | TGCACCAGCAGCCAAGATAACGAGCGGGGGGGCTCCGGGTTGAAAGTCTACAATGAGCAGTTCTTC
TRBD1 | TRBJ2-7 | TRBV6-1 | - | CASSGNRGAYEQYF | TGTGCCAGCAGTGGTAACAGGGGAGCCTACGAGCAGTACTTC
TRBD1 | TRBJ1-4 | TRBV18 | - | CASSPRQGPNEKLFF | TGTGCCAGCTCACCAAGACAGGGCCCTAATGAAAAACTGTTTTTT
- | TRBJ1-2 | TRBV28 | - | CASTAPIRLEGYTF | TGTGCCAGCACGGCCCCAATTAGATTGGAGGGCTACACCTTC
- | TRBJ2-1 | TRBV5-1 | - | CASSLDGSSSYNEQFF | TGCGCCAGCAGCTTGGACGGATCTAGCTCCTACAATGAGCAGTTCTTC
- | TRBJ2-3 | TRBV4-1 | few | CASSQVGALGDTQYF | TGCGCCAGCAGCCAAGTTGGGGCGCTCGGTGATACGCAGTATTTT
- | TRBJ2-1 | TRBV27 | once | CASSLGIGGEQFF | TGTGCCAGCAGTTTAGGGATAGGAGGCGAGCAGTTCTTC
TRBD1 | TRBJ1-5 | TRBV6-6 | - | CASSAAGTGNNQPQHF | TGTGCCAGCAGTGCCGCCGGGACAGGGAACAATCAGCCCCAGCATTTT
- | TRBJ1-2 | TRBV7-9 | - | CSSSFFQGGYTF | TGTTCCAGCAGCTTCTTCCAGGGTGGCTACACCTTC
- | TRBJ2-3 | TRBV14 | - | CASSQEIQGWGDTQYF | TGTGCCAGCAGCCAAGAAATCCAGGGTTGGGGAGATACGCAGTATTTT
- | TRBJ2-3 | TRBV5-1 | - | CASSLRGVGTDTQYF | TGCGCCAGCAGCTTGAGGGGCGTTGGCACAGATACGCAGTATTTT
- | TRBJ1-2 | TRBV5-4 | - | CASRDWTEIGNYGYTF | TGTGCCAGCAGGGACTGGACCGAAATAGGGAACTATGGCTACACCTTC
- | TRBJ2-5 | TRBV5-1 | - | CASSFSLETQYF | TGCGCCAGCAGCTTTAGTTTGGAGACCCAGTACTTC
- | TRBJ2-5 | TRBV7-8 | - | CASSLVSPRGANQETQYF | TGTGCCAGCAGCTTAGTCTCCCCCCGGGGGGCGAACCAAGAGACCCAGTACTTC
- | TRBJ1-5 | TRBV4-2 | few | CASSQVEGGNQPQNF | TGTGCCAGCAGCCAAGTAGAGGGAGGCAATCAGCCCCAGAATTTT
TRBD1 | TRBJ1-2 | TRBV30 | - | CAWSARTRGPNGYTF | TGTGCCTGGAGTGCCCGAACCAGGGGGCCGAATGGCTACACCTTC
- | TRBJ1-2 | TRBV19 | - | CASSIVTGRGYGYTF | TGTGCCAGTAGTATAGTGACTGGCAGGGGCTATGGCTACACCTTC
- | TRBJ1-6 | TRBV5-1 | few | CASSLRGSENSPLHF | TGCGCCAGCAGCTTACGAGGGTCCGAGAATTCACCCCTCCACTTT
TRBD1 | TRBJ1-1 | TRBV27 | - | CASSTYRGHTEAFF | TGTGCCAGCAGTACCTACAGGGGGCATACTGAAGCTTTCTTT
TRBD1 | TRBJ1-6 | TRBV30 | - | CAWSVHPPTGAESPLHF | TGTGCCTGGAGTGTACATCCCCCGACAGGGGCGGAATCACCCCTCCACTTT
TRBD2 | TRBJ2-1 | TRBV28 | - | CASSTPSGGARDEQFF | TGTGCCAGCAGTACCCCTAGCGGGGGGGCTCGCGATGAGCAGTTCTTC
TRBD2 | TRBJ2-3 | TRBV7-2 | - | CASSLLAGSTDTQYF | TGTGCCAGCAGCTTGCTAGCGGGGAGCACAGATACGCAGTATTTT
TRBD1 | TRBJ2-7 | TRBV27 | once | CASSPRDRVNEQYF | TGTGCCAGCAGTCCCAGGGACAGGGTAAACGAGCAGTACTTC
- | TRBJ2-7 | TRBV7-9 | - | CASSLGAVVREQYF | TGTGCCAGCAGCTTAGGGGCAGTTGTCCGCGAGCAGTACTTC
- | TRBJ1-2 | TRBV30 | - | CAWAGTSKGGYTF | TGTGCCTGGGCCGGGACATCAAAGGGTGGCTACACCTTC
- | TRBJ1-5 | TRBV5-6 | - | CASSLAGQLFEQPQHF | TGTGCCAGCAGCTTGGCTGGACAGCTTTTTGAGCAGCCCCAGCATTTT